The 3 T cell receptor beta chains listed next were all sequenced from one sample in a study of post-analysis software for immune sequencing data. Their cognate antigens are unknown. Study outcomes and limitations: TRBV5-6, TRBV5-1 and TRBV20-1 belonged to a set of roughly five TRBV segments that were more frequent in patients than controls.

Unique molecular identifiers were carried by the TCR beta cDNA libraries. TCRdb passed the PCR reads through MiXCR, listing each CDR3 protein once. The sample lists 250,000 to 300,000 distinct CDR3 sequences, around 34% occurring once. Sequenced sample: blood. The origin of the receptors is a girl between 5 and 17 years old with multiple sclerosis.

This clonotype was seen repeatedly, ten times or more. CDR3 DNA: TGTGCCACCATAGACGTGACGAACACCGGGGAGCTGTTTTTT. Amino acid sequence: CATIDVTNTGELFF. The chain uses TRBV6-6 and TRBJ2-2; the D is unclear. The CDR3 is made up of 14 amino acids. V was trimmed by 10 bases and J by 0 bases, leaving 12 bases between them. Germline V gene lookup returns CDR1 MNHNY and CDR2 SVGAGI (reference sequence).

In its sample, this clonotype was seen a few times. This sequence joins TRBV25-1 and TRBJ1-6, with no clear D. Germline lookup yields CDR1 MGHDK and CDR2 SYGVNS. Trimming left V 2 bases short and J 7 bases short, with 6 bases between. This CDR3 is built from 13 residues. The CDR3 DNA sequence: TGTGCCAGCAGTGAAATGAAGAATTCACCCCTCCACTTT. This encodes CASSEMKNSPLHF.

In the case of this clonotype: This may arise from a read error, as a much more abundant clone is one base away. V and J are TRBV7-2 and TRBJ2-3; D gene uncertain. This CDR3 is 15 amino acids long. Germline assignment: CDR1 SGHTA and CDR2 FQGNSA. The chain's CDR3 is CAGSSVGAVTDTQYF. The CDR3 bases are TGTGCCGGCAGCTCCGTGGGCGCGGTGACAGATACGCAGTATTTT.